The 11 T cell receptor beta chains in this list originate from one sample, sequenced in a study of identical twins. Each CDR3 protein is one row after TCRdb ran MiXCR on the 5' RACE reads. The data show about 520,000 distinct CDR3 sequences, 22% seen once. This sample was shared with a second study, whose subject was T cells expressing NK-cell markers.

The specimen was CD4+ T cells sorted from blood. The receptors were gathered from a woman younger than 35 in good health.

The chain recombines TRBV5-1 with TRBJ2-1, with 8 bases lining up with TRBD2. Trimming took 3 bases from V and 7 from J; bases not matched to a gene: 12. The V gene's germline CDR1 is SGHRS and CDR2 YFSETQ. The CDR3 contains 16 residues. The CDR3 bases are TGCGCCAGCAGCTCGCAAACTAGCGGCTGGAGGAATGAGCAGTTCTTC. Protein sequence: CASSSQTSGWRNEQFF. The variable domain in full, completed from reference TRBV5-1 and TRBJ2-1, reads KAGVTQTPRYLIKTRGQQVTLSCSPISGHRSVSWYQQTPGQGLQFLFEYFSETQRNKGNFPGRFSGRQFSNSRSEMNVSTLELGDSALYLCASSSQTSGWRNEQFFGPGTRLTVL.

This clonotype was detected many times. V and J are TRBV29-1 and TRBJ1-2; 8 nucleotides line up with TRBD1. The CDR3 consists of 11 residues. CDR1 is SQVTM and CDR2 is ANQGSEA in the germline V gene. After removal of 7 bases from V and 7 bases from J, the junction contained 5 bases not matched to a gene. CDR3 protein: CSGTTGGGYTF. CDR3 sequence (DNA): TGCAGCGGGACCACAGGGGGTGGCTACACCTTC. The full variable domain, completed using reference TRBV29-1 and TRBJ1-2, is SAVISQKPSRDICQRGTSLTIQCQVDSQVTMMFWYRQQPGQSLTLIATANQGSEATYESGFVIDKFPISRPNLTFSTLTVSNMSPEDSSIYLCSGTTGGGYTFGSGTRLTVV.

The chain joins TRBV7-2 to TRBJ2-3; 8 positions agree with TRBD2. CDR1 and CDR2 from the germline V gene are SGHTA and FQGNSA. The CDR3 has 15 residues. Germline trimming cut 7 bases from V and 3 bases from J; bases unmatched to any gene: 9. The DNA for the CDR3 is TGTGCCAGCACAATAGCGGGGCCCGGGACAGATACGCAGTATTTT. Encoded protein: CASTIAGPGTDTQYF.

This clonotype was found many times. The chain couples TRBV7-9 to TRBJ1-3; no clear D gene. V was shortened by 1 base and J by 0 bases, with 4 bases between the two germline ends. The germline V gene encodes CDR1 SEHNR and CDR2 FQNEAQ (reference sequence). This CDR3 spans 14 amino acids. The CDR3 loop is CASSLVGSGNTIYF. The CDR3 DNA is TGTGCCAGCAGCTTAGTAGGCTCTGGAAACACCATATATTTT.

This clonotype was seen a single time. The V gene is TRBV7-9, the J gene TRBJ1-1; no clear D. The CDR3 extends over 17 amino acids. CDR1 is SEHNR and CDR2 is FQNEAQ in the germline V gene (reference sequence). Trimming stripped 2 bases from V and 4 bases from J, with 20 bases between. CDR3 nucleotides: TGTGCCAGCAGCTTAAAAGCGCCGACCCCTTTGGGCACTGAAGCTTTCTTT. The encoded protein is CASSLKAPTPLGTEAFF.

The table lists this clonotype with a few counts. CDR3 bases: TGCAGTGTGACTAGCGGGGACCAAGAGACCCAGTACTTC. Its protein product is CSVTSGDQETQYF. The chain combines TRBV20-1 with TRBJ2-5; TRBD2 matches 11 bases. The germline CDR1 and CDR2 sequences are DFQATT and SNEGSKA (reference sequence). The junction had 1 base not matched to a gene; V was cut back by 7 bases and J by 0 bases. CDR3 length: 13 residues.

V is TRBV6-1 and J is TRBJ2-2, with a weak D call TRBD1 (6 bases). The V end was cut by 6 bases, the J end by 7 bases, with 15 bases between. Per germline, CDR1 MNHNS and CDR2 SASEGT. The CDR3 covers 14 residues. In DNA, the CDR3 is TGTGCCAGCAGACCAGCCGGGACAAACGGGGAGCTGTTTTTT. Its translation: CASRPAGTNGELFF.

The sample holds one count of this clonotype. The V and J genes are TRBV5-5 and TRBJ1-2; D is undetermined. This CDR3 contains 15 residues. Trimming removed 4 bases at V and 3 bases at J, with 16 bases between. The germline V gene encodes CDR1 SGHKS and CDR2 YYEKEE (reference sequence). The CDR3 region has the DNA TGTGCCAGCAGCGGGAGTCTGGCGCGGGACTATGGCTACACCTTC. It translates to CASSGSLARDYGYTF.

This clonotype was observed a handful of times. The V gene is TRBV24-1, the J gene TRBJ2-1, with D tentatively TRBD2 (5 bases). This CDR3 region has 13 residues. CDR1 is KGHDR, CDR2 SFDVKD, per germline. V lost 9 bases, J lost 8 bases, and 16 bases lay in between. The CDR3 region has the DNA TGTGCCACCGGCACTCCATGGGGAGATGAGCAGTTCTTC. It translates to CATGTPWGDEQFF.

The chain couples TRBV7-2 to TRBJ2-3; 9 bases agree with TRBD2. Germline-derived CDR1 and CDR2 are SGHTA and FQGNSA. This CDR3 region has 15 residues. V shed 5 bases and J 8 bases; nucleotides not matched to a gene: 11. The CDR3 region has the DNA TGTGCCAGCAGCCATACTAGCGGGTGGGGAGGTACGCAGTATTTT. This gives the protein CASSHTSGWGGTQYF.

This clonotype was found a few times. The gene calls are TRBV18 and TRBJ2-1; unclear D gene. This CDR3 is 15 amino acids long. Germline V gene lookup returns CDR1 KGHSH and CDR2 LQKENI. The ends were cut back, 3 bases at V and 7 bases at J, with 16 bases in the middle. CDR3 coding DNA: TGTGCCAGCTCACCTGACCAGGTAGTGGGGAATGAGCAGTTCTTC. Translating it yields CASSPDQVVGNEQFF.